This T cell receptor beta chain originates from a study of T cells in Graves' hyperthyroidism and ophthalmopathy. General observations from the study: Most thyroid clonotypes expanded above 0.001 appeared in blood too.

RNA transcripts provided the source from which TCR beta CDR3 regions were amplified. Primed by the HTBI set, a first-round RT-PCR was run on the TCR CDR3. MiXCR was run by TCRdb on the multiplex PCR reads, yielding one entry per CDR3 protein. The sample includes 150,000 or so distinct CDR3 sequences, over 20% of them seen just once. Hyperthyroidism, newly diagnosed and lasting under 2 months, affected patients aged 18 to 65. Trimming shortened V by 4 bases and J by 10 bases, and 25 bases separated the two germline ends. The CDR3 runs 16 residues. Germline-derived CDR1 and CDR2 are LGHNA and YSLEER. The table lists this clonotype with a count of one. Its antigen is not known.

The rearrangement uses TRBV4-3 and TRBJ1-1, with D possibly being TRBD1 (5 bases). Sequenced input: blood. This clonotype was obtained from a woman aged 45 to 65 with Graves' hyperthyroidism that later progressed to Graves' ophthalmopathy. CDR3 DNA sequence: TGCGCCAGCAGCCGAGGGCCCGCAACAGGACCCGATGGAGCTTTCTTT. This gives the protein CASSRGPATGPDGAFF.